This entry lists 18 T cell receptor beta chains sequenced from one sample in a study of OX40 agonist ivuxolimab in advanced cancers. Profiled with immunoSEQ multiplex PCR; TCRdb holds only in-frame clones, not every one. In the table there are tens of thousands of clones, around 73% of which are singletons. This material consisted of CD4+ or CD8+ T cells sorted from blood, taken in a trial of the OX40 agonist ivuxolimab. The receptors here all came from an adult with an advanced solid tumor such as melanoma, head and neck, liver or kidney cancer.

J is TRBJ1-6 and V is TRBV6-4; D perhaps matches TRBD1 (5 bases). From germline, CDR1 is MRHNA and CDR2 SNTAGT. The CDR3 has 15 amino acids. V was cut by 3 bases and J by 10 bases, with 16 bases left in between. CDR3 DNA: TGTGCCAGCAGTGAACGAGCATTCGGGGGGTCACCCCTCCACTTT. Protein: CASSERAFGGSPLHF.

The rearrangement links TRBV4-1 to TRBJ2-7, with 7 positions matching TRBD1. Germline CDR1 MGHRA, CDR2 YSYEKL. V gave up 0 bases and J gave up 4 bases; unmatched junction bases: 6. The CDR3 has 15 amino acids. CDR3 sequence: CASSQDEDRPYEQYF. The CDR3, as DNA: TGCGCCAGCAGCCAAGATGAGGACAGGCCTTACGAGCAGTACTTC.

Remarks on this clone: Other DNA sequences in the same sample also yield this CDR3. This chain uses TRBV4-1 with TRBJ2-7; D gene ambiguous. CDR1 is MGHRA, CDR2 YSYEKL, per germline. The CDR3 contains 14 residues. V was shortened by 0 bases and J by 5 bases, with 11 bases between the two germline ends. The CDR3 here is CASSQDLGRNEQYF. The DNA of the CDR3 is TGCGCCAGCAGCCAAGATTTAGGTCGGAACGAGCAGTACTTC.

V and J are TRBV5-6 and TRBJ2-7; 8 bases are a match to TRBD1. The J segment lost 3 bases and the V segment lost 1 base, leaving 0 bases of the junction unmatched. This CDR3 contains 13 residues. Germline assignment: CDR1 SGHDT and CDR2 YYEEEE. For the CDR3, the DNA is TGTGCCAGCAGCTTGACAGGGGGCTACGAGCAGTACTTC. Its protein is CASSLTGGYEQYF. Looking up the rest from reference TRBV5-6 and TRBJ2-7 gives the full variable domain: DAGVTQSPTHLIKTRGQQVTLRCSPKSGHDTVSWYQQALGQGPQFIFQYYEEEERQRGNFPDRFSGHQFPNYSSELNVNALLLGDSALYLCASSLTGGYEQYFGPGTRLTVT.

The chain is built from TRBV7-9 and TRBJ1-1; tentative D call: TRBD1 (6 bases). In germline, CDR1 is SEHNR, CDR2 FQNEAQ (reference sequence). The CDR3 runs 14 residues. Trimming removed 5 bases from V and 0 bases from J, with 10 bases in between. CDR3 loop: CASSPGGMNTEAFF. For the CDR3, the DNA is TGTGCCAGCAGCCCGGGGGGCATGAACACTGAAGCTTTCTTT.

The chain joins TRBV5-4 to TRBJ1-1; 7 nucleotides agree with TRBD1. Trimming took 1 base from V and 4 from J; bases not matched to a gene: 7. The CDR3 runs 15 residues. Germline V gene lookup returns CDR1 SGHNT and CDR2 YYREEE (reference sequence). CDR3 nucleotide sequence: TGTGCCAGCAGCTTGAGAGGGACAGCGACCACTGAAGCTTTCTTT. This codes for CASSLRGTATTEAFF.

The chain carries TRBV29-1 and TRBJ2-5; 9 bases line up with TRBD2. Germline V CDR1 and CDR2: SQVTM, ANQGSEA. Losses at the gene ends were 3 bases for V and 4 bases for J; bases not matched to a gene: 12. This CDR3 is 16 amino acids long. The CDR3 loop reads CSVDGMLAGRGETQYF. CDR3 DNA sequence: TGCAGCGTTGATGGGATGCTAGCGGGGCGGGGAGAGACCCAGTACTTC. The full variable domain, completed using reference TRBV29-1 and TRBJ2-5, is SAVISQKPSRDICQRGTSLTIQCQVDSQVTMMFWYRQQPGQSLTLIATANQGSEATYESGFVIDKFPISRPNLTFSTLTVSNMSPEDSSIYLCSVDGMLAGRGETQYFGPGTRLLVL.

This rearrangement joins TRBV7-3 to TRBJ1-2, with 9 bases matching TRBD1. This CDR3 spans 16 amino acids. Germline V gene lookup returns CDR1 SGHTA and CDR2 FQGTGA. The V gene end was trimmed by 1 base and the J gene end by 4 bases; junction bases not matched to a gene: 7. The CDR3 DNA is TGTGCCAGCAGCTTAAGGTACCGGACAGGGGCCTATGGCTACACCTTC. Translation: CASSLRYRTGAYGYTF.

V usage is TRBV15 and J usage is TRBJ1-4; tentative D call: TRBD1 (5 bases). V was trimmed by 5 bases and J by 5 bases, leaving 18 bases between them. Per the germline V gene, CDR1 is LNHNV and CDR2 is YYDKDF (reference sequence). The CDR3 runs 16 residues. The CDR3 loop reads CATSPPEGTENEKLFF. The CDR3 bases are TGTGCCACCAGCCCCCCAGAGGGGACCGAAAATGAAAAACTGTTTTTT.

The V gene is TRBV7-8, the J gene TRBJ2-3; D possibly matches TRBD1 or TRBD2 (6 bases each). The germline gives CDR1 SGHVS, CDR2 FQNEAQ. V was pared by 5 bases and J by 0 bases, with 21 bases between. The CDR3 length is 18 residues. The CDR3 protein is CASSPQGTPKPSTDTQYF. CDR3 nucleotides: TGTGCCAGCAGCCCTCAGGGGACTCCTAAACCTAGCACAGATACGCAGTATTTT. Complete variable domain (other parts from reference TRBV7-8 and TRBJ2-3): GAGVSQSPRYKVAKRGQDVALRCDPISGHVSLFWYQQALGQGPEFLTYFQNEAQLDKSGLPSDRFFAERPEGSVSTLKIQRTQQEDSAVYLCASSPQGTPKPSTDTQYFGPGTRLTVL.

The chain joins TRBV9 to TRBJ2-1, with 10 positions matching TRBD1. J gave up 7 bases and V 4 bases, and 5 bases lay outside the gene matches. The germline V gene encodes CDR1 SGDLS and CDR2 YYNGEE. The CDR3 loop spans 14 amino acids. The CDR3 DNA is TGTGCCAGCAGCCTAGGGGGACAGGGGAATGAGCAGTTCTTC. Residues: CASSLGGQGNEQFF.

J is TRBJ1-5 and V is TRBV12-5, with 9 bases matching TRBD1. After removal of 2 bases from V and 3 bases from J, the junction contained 17 bases not matched to a gene. The CDR3 extends over 20 amino acids. Germline V gives CDR1 LGHNT, CDR2 FRNRAP. The CDR3 sequence is CASGLTLGDRAGTFNQPQHF. In DNA form, the CDR3 reads TGTGCTAGTGGTTTGACCCTCGGGGACAGGGCGGGAACATTCAATCAGCCCCAGCATTTT.

This sequence joins TRBV6-5 and TRBJ2-6; no definite D call. CDR1 MNHEY and CDR2 SVGAGI come from the germline V gene. The CDR3 consists of 14 residues. V lost 5 bases and J lost 0, with 5 bases in between. In DNA form, the CDR3 reads TGTGCCAGCAGTCTCTCCTCTGGGGCCAACGTCCTGACTTTC. Protein: CASSLSSGANVLTF.

In its sample, this clone was seen once. The chain couples TRBV13 to TRBJ2-7; 9 nucleotides agree with TRBD1. The CDR3 runs to 14 residues. Germline loops: CDR1 PRHDT, CDR2 FYEKMQ (reference sequence). The V segment lost 6 bases and the J segment 5 bases; nucleotides outside the gene matches: 8. Here the CDR3 DNA reads TGTGCCAGCAGTTATACAGGGGGCTTCAACGAGCAGTACTTC. Its translation: CASSYTGGFNEQYF.

This clone has just a few counts. V usage is TRBV13 and J usage is TRBJ2-3, with TRBD1 as a possible D gene (6 bases). CDR1 is PRHDT, CDR2 FYEKMQ, per germline (reference sequence). V lost 3 bases, J lost 0 bases, and 10 bases lay in between. This CDR3 has 15 amino acids. CDR3 sequence reads: CASSFGQGSTDTQYF. CDR3 bases: TGTGCCAGCAGCTTTGGCCAGGGGAGCACAGATACGCAGTATTTT.

The V gene is TRBV6-5, the J gene TRBJ2-1; a weak D match, TRBD1 (5 bases). The CDR3 length is 15 residues. The germline V and J ends were trimmed by 6 bases and 0 bases, with 12 bases remaining between them. Germline values: CDR1 MNHEY, CDR2 SVGAGI. The CDR3 loop is CASRISGPSYNEQFF. The DNA for the CDR3 is TGTGCCAGCAGAATTTCAGGGCCCTCCTACAATGAGCAGTTCTTC.

The rearrangement joins TRBV30 to TRBJ2-7; D perhaps matches TRBD1 (5 bases). The CDR3 length is 13 residues. V dropped 2 bases and J dropped 3 bases, with 11 bases sitting between them. Per the germline V gene, CDR1 is GTSNPN and CDR2 is SVGIG (reference sequence). Written as DNA, the CDR3 is TGTGCCTGGAGTCCAGGGTCCCACTACGAGCAGTACTTC. Its translation: CAWSPGSHYEQYF.

The chain joins TRBV2 to TRBJ2-3; D perhaps matches TRBD2 (5 bases). Per germline, CDR1 SNHLY and CDR2 FYNNEI. V gave up 7 bases and J gave up 3 bases, with 20 bases separating them. This CDR3 is built from 16 residues. CDR3 sequence: CASNPAGNLDTDTQYF. CDR3 bases: TGTGCCAGCAATCCTGCCGGGAACCTTGATACAGATACGCAGTATTTT.